This TCR beta chain was identified in a study of T cell responses to AZD1222 COVID-19 vaccine. There are 15 residues in the CDR3. V was clipped by 4 bases and J by 3 bases; unmatched bases: 7. Germline CDR1 SGHDT, CDR2 YYEEEE. Only in-frame clones appear in the TCRdb table, and some are missing; sequencing was by immunoSEQ multiplex PCR. The table has roughly 180,000 clones, roughly nine tenths seen once. The specimen comprised peripheral blood, sampled on day 0 of AZD1222 vaccination. The rearrangement uses TRBV5-6 and TRBJ2-1, with 7 bases matching TRBD2. This receptor was obtained from an adult in good health. In DNA, the CDR3 is TGTGCCAGCAGCCTGGGAGGGAGACGCTACAATGAGCAGTTCTTC. Residues: CASSLGGRRYNEQFF. The full variable domain, completed using reference TRBV5-6 and TRBJ2-1, is DAGVTQSPTHLIKTRGQQVTLRCSPKSGHDTVSWYQQALGQGPQFIFQYYEEEERQRGNFPDRFSGHQFPNYSSELNVNALLLGDSALYLCASSLGGRRYNEQFFGPGTRLTVL.